This entry lists 10 T cell receptor beta chains sequenced from one sample in a study of blood T cell repertoires in COVID-19. Libraries were prepared by immunoSEQ multiplex PCR; TCRdb keeps only in-frame clonotypes and omits some of them. The sample includes some 120,000 clones, roughly 69% seen only once; the top ten take approximately 2%. Source material: peripheral blood. The origin of the receptors is a woman in her seventies with acute or convalescent COVID-19.

The chain links TRBV4-2 to TRBJ1-2; 8 positions match TRBD1. The CDR3 is 15 residues long. Germline trimming cut 0 bases from V and 10 bases from J; bases unmatched to any gene: 10. The germline gives CDR1 LGHNA, CDR2 YNFKEQ. CDR3 sequence reads: CASSQDPRGQAAYTF. The CDR3 DNA reads TGTGCCAGCAGCCAAGACCCCAGGGGACAGGCTGCCTACACCTTC.

The rearrangement uses TRBV11-2 and TRBJ2-7, with 9 bases lining up with TRBD1. CDR3 length: 15 residues. V lost 6 bases and J lost 3; bases outside the gene matches: 9. Germline loops: CDR1 SGHAT, CDR2 FQNNGV. The CDR3: CASRRWGQGSYEQYF. In DNA, the CDR3 is TGTGCCAGCAGGCGTTGGGGACAGGGAAGCTACGAGCAGTACTTC.

The chain carries TRBV15 and TRBJ1-1, with D possibly TRBD1 on 6 matching bases. Trimming took off 3 bases at V and 4 bases at J, with 15 bases between the two ends. From germline, CDR1 is LNHNV and CDR2 YYDKDF (reference sequence). The CDR3 has 15 amino acids. The DNA for the CDR3 is TGTGCCACCAGCAGCAGAAGGGGGAGGGGCACTGAAGCTTTCTTT. It codes for CATSSRRGRGTEAFF.

This clone was observed a few times. The V and J genes are TRBV19 and TRBJ1-5, with 7 bases fitting TRBD1. With 9 bases clipped from V and 3 bases from J, the junction kept 11 bases outside the gene matches. CDR3 size: 15 residues. The germline V gene encodes CDR1 LNHDA and CDR2 SQIVND (reference sequence). The CDR3 nucleotides read TGTGCCAGCACCAAGGGGGCCAGCCCCAATCAGCCCCAGCATTTT. Translating it yields CASTKGASPNQPQHF.

This chain connects TRBV7-9 to TRBJ2-3; D remains unclear. The CDR3 totals 13 residues. Germline V CDR1 and CDR2: SEHNR, FQNEAQ (reference sequence). The V end lost 7 bases, the J end lost 1 base, and 9 bases lay between the germline ends. DNA for the CDR3: TGTGCCAGCATGGAGTCAGGCACAGATACGCAGTATTTT. This codes for CASMESGTDTQYF.

At least ten counts were recorded for this clone. DNA of the CDR3: TGCAGCGTAATCGGGGGGACTGAAGCTTTCTTT. Its translation: CSVIGGTEAFF. J is TRBJ1-1 and V is TRBV29-1; D is perhaps TRBD1 (5 bases). The CDR3 consists of 11 residues. V lost 6 bases and J lost 5, with 10 bases in between. Germline CDR1 and CDR2: SQVTM and ANQGSEA.

In this sample, this clone turned up a few times. The CDR3 bases are TGCGCCAGCAGCTTGGCCTTCAGGGCTAATGAAGCTTTCTTT. Protein sequence: CASSLAFRANEAFF. The V and J genes are TRBV5-1 and TRBJ1-1, with a weak D call TRBD1 (5 bases). This CDR3 is built from 14 residues. Trimming took off 0 bases at V and 7 bases at J, with 13 bases between the two ends. The germline V gene has CDR1 SGHRS and CDR2 YFSETQ. Combining the CDR3 with reference TRBV5-1 and TRBJ1-1 gives the whole variable domain KAGVTQTPRYLIKTRGQQVTLSCSPISGHRSVSWYQQTPGQGLQFLFEYFSETQRNKGNFPGRFSGRQFSNSRSEMNVSTLELGDSALYLCASSLAFRANEAFFGQGTRLTVV.

The count of this clone is one. V and J are TRBV28 and TRBJ2-7, with 9 nucleotides matching TRBD1. The CDR3 extends over 15 amino acids. The V and J ends lost 0 bases and 1 base, in that order; junction bases with no gene match: 1. Looked up from germline, CDR1 is MDHEN and CDR2 is SYDVKM. CDR3 sequence: CASSLWGTGSYEQYF. The CDR3 DNA sequence: TGTGCCAGCAGTTTATGGGGGACAGGGTCCTACGAGCAGTACTTC.

The gene calls are TRBV6-2 or TRBV6-3 and TRBJ2-7, with D perhaps TRBD1 (6 bases). CDR1 is MNHEY, CDR2 SVGEGT, per germline. V was shortened by 6 bases and J by 2 bases, with 17 bases between the two germline ends. The CDR3 consists of 15 residues. CDR3 protein: CASSHWDTPTYEQYF. In nucleotides, the CDR3 is TGTGCCAGCAGCCACTGGGACACACCAACCTACGAGCAGTACTTC.

V is TRBV10-3 and J is TRBJ2-1; the match to TRBD2 covers 9 bases. CDR1 ENHRY and CDR2 SYGVKD come from the germline V gene. The CDR3 spans 15 residues. V was pared by 2 bases and J by 6 bases, with 5 bases of the junction left unmatched. DNA of the CDR3: TGTGCCATCAGTGAGACTAGCGGGCAAACCAATGAGCAGTTCTTC. Encoded protein: CAISETSGQTNEQFF.